Each of the 10 T cell receptor beta chains below was sequenced from the same sample in a study of siplizumab effects on memory and regulatory T cells. Libraries were prepared by immunoSEQ multiplex PCR; TCRdb keeps only in-frame clonotypes and omits some of them. The sample holds 85,000 to 90,000 clones, 85% to 90% seen once. Material for sequencing was CD4+ T cells sorted from blood. Every receptor here comes from a human donor in good health.

The rearrangement links TRBV11-2 to TRBJ2-2, with 8 bases matching TRBD2. Germline loops: CDR1 SGHAT, CDR2 FQNNGV. The ends lost 2 bases at V and 8 bases at J; junction bases unmatched: 7. CDR3 length: 15 residues. The CDR3 reads CASSLSTLAGGELFF. The CDR3 nucleotides read TGTGCCAGCAGCTTATCTACATTAGCGGGAGGGGAGCTGTTTTTT.

V usage is TRBV6-1 and J usage is TRBJ2-7; possibly TRBD2 for D (6 bases). Germline loops: CDR1 MNHNS, CDR2 SASEGT. CDR3 length: 13 amino acids. The germline V and J ends were trimmed by 3 bases and 4 bases, with 10 bases remaining between them. In DNA, the CDR3 is TGTGCCAGCAGTGATCTCGGGAGATACGAGCAGTACTTC. Residues: CASSDLGRYEQYF.

This chain joins TRBV6-5 and TRBJ2-1; weak D call: TRBD2 (5 bases). Germline CDR1 is MNHEY and CDR2 is SVGAGI. This CDR3 has 13 amino acids. The V end was cut by 8 bases, the J end by 9 bases, with 17 bases between. CDR3 nucleotide sequence: TGTGCCAGCCTGCGAGCCCGAGGAGGTGAGCAGTTCTTC. It translates to CASLRARGGEQFF.

The chain has TRBV9 and TRBJ2-1; 13 bases align to TRBD2. Trimming removed 2 bases from V and 5 bases from J; junction bases left unmatched: 4. The CDR3 totals 16 residues. Germline CDR1 and CDR2: SGDLS and YYNGEE. CDR3 nucleotides: TGTGCCAGCAGCGTTACCGGGACTAGCGGGAACAATGAGCAGTTCTTC. This gives the protein CASSVTGTSGNNEQFF. The full variable domain, its missing parts supplied by reference TRBV9 and TRBJ2-1, is DSGVTQTPKHLITATGQRVTLRCSPRSGDLSVYWYQQSLDQGLQFLIQYYNGEERAKGNILERFSAQQFPDLHSELNLSSLELGDSALYFCASSVTGTSGNNEQFFGPGTRLTVL.

The V gene is TRBV29-1, the J gene TRBJ2-1; 9 bases agree with TRBD1. V lost 8 bases, J lost 6 bases, and 14 bases stayed unmatched. Looked up from germline, CDR1 is SQVTM and CDR2 is ANQGSEA. This CDR3 is 15 amino acids long. For the CDR3, the DNA is TGCAGCCTCTTGGCCGGGACAGGGCGGTCCAATGAGCAGTTCTTC. Protein: CSLLAGTGRSNEQFF.

The chain recombines TRBV10-1 with TRBJ2-7; the D call may be TRBD1 or TRBD2 (5 bases each). Germline CDR1 is WNHNN and CDR2 is SYGVQD (reference sequence). The CDR3 is 15 residues long. V was cut by 6 bases and J by 0 bases, with 15 bases left in between. In DNA, the CDR3 is TGCGCCAGCAGGCTTGGGGGACGGACCTCCTACGAGCAGTACTTC. Translating it yields CASRLGGRTSYEQYF.

J is TRBJ1-1 and V is TRBV12-5, with D uncertain. The CDR3 is 15 amino acids. CDR1 is LGHNT and CDR2 is FRNRAP in the germline V gene. Deletions cut 2 bases from V and 2 bases from J, with 12 bases between. CDR3 protein: CASGLYPGFNTEAFF. The CDR3, as DNA: TGTGCTAGTGGTTTGTATCCGGGGTTTAACACTGAAGCTTTCTTT.

CDR3 residues: CASSATGVYEQYF. The CDR3 DNA sequence: TGTGCCAGCAGCGCCACAGGGGTGTACGAGCAGTACTTC. The rearrangement uses TRBV2 and TRBJ2-7, with 7 bases matching TRBD1. CDR1 and CDR2 (germline): SNHLY, FYNNEI. Unmatched junction bases numbered 6, after V lost 6 bases and J lost 4 bases. The CDR3 covers 13 residues.

The rearrangement uses TRBV5-1 and TRBJ2-1, with TRBD2 matching over 14 bases. Germline CDR1 reads SGHRS; CDR2 reads YFSETQ. V gave up 0 bases and J gave up 1 base; unmatched junction bases: 9. The CDR3 has 20 residues. CDR3 in amino acids: CASSLARGTSGSWSYNEQFF. The DNA for the CDR3 is TGCGCCAGCAGCTTGGCTCGGGGGACTAGCGGGAGTTGGTCCTACAATGAGCAGTTCTTC.

This rearrangement joins TRBV20-1 to TRBJ2-1, with D uncertain. V lost 7 bases to trimming and J lost 3 bases, with 4 bases between them. CDR1 and CDR2 (germline): DFQATT, SNEGSKA (reference sequence). This CDR3 comprises 10 residues. DNA of the CDR3: TGCAGTGTCGGCTACAATGAGCAGTTCTTC. It encodes CSVGYNEQFF.